The rows below give T cell receptor beta chains drawn from one sample of a study of PD-1 blockade in classical Hodgkin lymphoma. Measured with immunoSEQ multiplex PCR; TCRdb has only the in-frame clones, and not every one. The table shows about 23,000 clones, with roughly nine tenths occurring only once. Sequences were obtained from CD4+ T cells from blood. The receptors derive from a human donor with classical Hodgkin lymphoma. The CDR3 runs from the conserved cysteine through the conserved F or W. A D gene is named only where the DNA matches it firmly. The listing skips clone size in some rows; elsewhere it reads once, few, many or a size class.

v_call,clone_size,j_call,d_call,cdr3_nt,cdr3_aa
TRBV7-2,-,TRBJ2-4,TRBD1,TGTGCCAGCAGCCCCGACCGAGGGACAGGGGTCTTAGCCAAAAACATTCAGTACTTC,CASSPDRGTGVLAKNIQYF
TRBV28,-,TRBJ2-1,-,TGTGCCAGCAGTTTCTTGCAGGGGCAGCCCCATGAGCAGTTCTTC,CASSFLQGQPHEQFF
TRBV10-3,-,TRBJ2-7,-,TGTGCCATCAGTGAGTATGGGGGGTTCGAGCAGTACTTC,CAISEYGGFEQYF
TRBV25-1,-,TRBJ2-3,-,TGTGCCAGCAGTGAATCTCGCGGCCTTAGCACAGATACGCAGTATTTT,CASSESRGLSTDTQYF
TRBV30,-,TRBJ1-1,-,TGTGCCTGTGGGCAGACGAACACTGAAGCTTTCTTT,CACGQTNTEAFF
TRBV29-1,-,TRBJ1-1,-,TGCAGCGGACGTGGACAGCTGAACACTGAAGCTTTCTTT,CSGRGQLNTEAFF
TRBV28,-,TRBJ2-5,TRBD1,TGTGCCAGCAGGGCGGGACAGGGATACCAAGAGACCCAGTACTTC,CASRAGQGYQETQYF
TRBV9,-,TRBJ1-3,-,TGTGCCAGCAGCGTAGATGTAGGTGACTCTGGAAACACCATATATTTT,CASSVDVGDSGNTIYF
TRBV2,-,TRBJ2-1,-,TGTGCCAGCAGTGACCCTCCCTACAATGAGCAGTTCTTC,CASSDPPYNEQFF
TRBV7-9,-,TRBJ2-7,-,TGTGCCAGCAGCTTAGGAGCCGCAGCGGACGAGCAGTACTTC,CASSLGAAADEQYF
TRBV9,-,TRBJ2-1,TRBD2,TGTGCCAGCAGCGTAGCAAGCGGGGGGGCCTCGGATGAGCAGTTCTTC,CASSVASGGASDEQFF
TRBV2,-,TRBJ1-5,-,TGTGCCAGCAGTCAACCTGGGCCCCAGCATTTT,CASSQPGPQHF
TRBV10-3,-,TRBJ2-3,TRBD2,TGTGCCATCAGTGTAGGGAGGGCGGGAGATACGCAGTATTTT,CAISVGRAGDTQYF
TRBV7-2,-,TRBJ2-3,-,TGTGCCAGCACCTTGGGTCCGGGAGATACGCAGTATTTT,CASTLGPGDTQYF
TRBV6-6,-,TRBJ2-5,-,TGTGCCAGCACTAGCACCCCGGCGCGGACCCAGTACTTC,CASTSTPARTQYF
TRBV6-5,once,TRBJ2-1,-,TGTGCCAGCAGTTCGTCGACTAGACCTTTTCTCAATGAGCAGTTCTTC,CASSSSTRPFLNEQFF
TRBV4-3,-,TRBJ2-7,-,TGCGCCAGCAGCCAAGAGGAGACGACCTACGAGCAGTACTTC,CASSQEETTYEQYF
TRBV7-8,-,TRBJ2-1,TRBD2,TGTGCCAGCAGCTTAGTACCCCGCGGGAGGGCCGTCAATGAGCAGTTCTTC,CASSLVPRGRAVNEQFF
TRBV11-3,-,TRBJ2-7,-,TGTGCCAGCAGCTCGGCGCTGGGGGGTCCCCGCGAGCAGTACTTC,CASSSALGGPREQYF
TRBV19,-,TRBJ1-4,-,TGTGCCAGTAGTATTAGCCGGGCGGGTGTTGAAAAACTGTTTTTT,CASSISRAGVEKLFF
TRBV30,-,TRBJ1-1,-,TGTGCCTGGACCCACGAGGGTTCAGTGAACACTGAAGCTTTCTTT,CAWTHEGSVNTEAFF
TRBV6-1,-,TRBJ2-1,TRBD1,TGTGCCAGCAGTGAATTCCCAGGGGGCCTTACCTACAATGAGCAGTTCTTC,CASSEFPGGLTYNEQFF
TRBV11-2,once,TRBJ2-1,-,TGTGCCAGCAGCTCTAGAGGGAACTACAATGAGCAGTTCTTC,CASSSRGNYNEQFF